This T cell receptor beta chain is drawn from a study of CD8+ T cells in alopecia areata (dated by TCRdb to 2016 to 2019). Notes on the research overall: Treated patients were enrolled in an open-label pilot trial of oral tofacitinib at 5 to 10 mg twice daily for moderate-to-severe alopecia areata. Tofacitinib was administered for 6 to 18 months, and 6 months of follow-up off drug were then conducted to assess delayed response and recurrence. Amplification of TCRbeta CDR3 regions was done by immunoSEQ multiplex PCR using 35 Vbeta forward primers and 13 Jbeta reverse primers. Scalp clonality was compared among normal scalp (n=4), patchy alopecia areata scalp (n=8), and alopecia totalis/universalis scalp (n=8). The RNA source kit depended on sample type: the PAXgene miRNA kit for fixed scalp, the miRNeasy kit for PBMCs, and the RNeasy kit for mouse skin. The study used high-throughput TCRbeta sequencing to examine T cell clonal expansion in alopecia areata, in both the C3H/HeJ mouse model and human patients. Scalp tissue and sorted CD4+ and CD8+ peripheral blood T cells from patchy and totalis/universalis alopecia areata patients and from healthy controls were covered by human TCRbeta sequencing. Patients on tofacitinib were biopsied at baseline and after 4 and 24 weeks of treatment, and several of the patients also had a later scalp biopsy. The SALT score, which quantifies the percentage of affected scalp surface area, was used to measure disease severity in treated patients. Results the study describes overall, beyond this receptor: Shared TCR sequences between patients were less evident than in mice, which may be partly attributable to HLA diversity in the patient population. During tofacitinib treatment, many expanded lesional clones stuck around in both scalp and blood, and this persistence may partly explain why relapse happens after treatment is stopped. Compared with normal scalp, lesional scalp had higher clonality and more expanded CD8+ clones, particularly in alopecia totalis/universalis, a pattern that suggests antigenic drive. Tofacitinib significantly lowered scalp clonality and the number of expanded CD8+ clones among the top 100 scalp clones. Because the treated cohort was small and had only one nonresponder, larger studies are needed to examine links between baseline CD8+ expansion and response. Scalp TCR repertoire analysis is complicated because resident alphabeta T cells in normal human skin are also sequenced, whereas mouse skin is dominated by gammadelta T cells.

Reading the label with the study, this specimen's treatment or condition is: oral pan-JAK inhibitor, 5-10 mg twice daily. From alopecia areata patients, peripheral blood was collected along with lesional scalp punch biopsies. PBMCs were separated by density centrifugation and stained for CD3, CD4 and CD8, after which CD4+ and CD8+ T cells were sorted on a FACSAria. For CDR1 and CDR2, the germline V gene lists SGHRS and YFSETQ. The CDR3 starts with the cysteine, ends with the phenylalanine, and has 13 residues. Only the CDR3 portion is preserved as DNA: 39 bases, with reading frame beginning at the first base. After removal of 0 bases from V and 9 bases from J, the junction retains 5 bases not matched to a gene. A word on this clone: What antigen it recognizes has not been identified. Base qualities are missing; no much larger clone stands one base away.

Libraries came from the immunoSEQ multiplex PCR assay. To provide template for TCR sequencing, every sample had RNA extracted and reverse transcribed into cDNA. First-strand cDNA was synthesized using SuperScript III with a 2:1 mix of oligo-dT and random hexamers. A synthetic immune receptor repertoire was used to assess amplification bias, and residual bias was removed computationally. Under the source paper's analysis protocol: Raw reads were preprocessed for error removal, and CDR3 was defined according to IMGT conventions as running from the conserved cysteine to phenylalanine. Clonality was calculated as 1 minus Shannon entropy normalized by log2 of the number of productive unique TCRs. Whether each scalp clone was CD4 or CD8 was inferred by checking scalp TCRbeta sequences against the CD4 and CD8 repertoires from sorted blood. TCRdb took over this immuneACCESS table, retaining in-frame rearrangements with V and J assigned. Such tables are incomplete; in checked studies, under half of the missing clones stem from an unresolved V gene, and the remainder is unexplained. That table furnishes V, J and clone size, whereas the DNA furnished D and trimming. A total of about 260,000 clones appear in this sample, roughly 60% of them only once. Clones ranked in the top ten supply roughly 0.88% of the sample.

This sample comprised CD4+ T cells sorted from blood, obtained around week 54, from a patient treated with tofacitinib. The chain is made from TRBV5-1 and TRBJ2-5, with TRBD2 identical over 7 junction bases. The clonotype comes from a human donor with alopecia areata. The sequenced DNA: TGCGCCAGCAGCTTGGCTAAACGGGAGGCCCAGTACTTC. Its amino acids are CASSLAKREAQYF.